This T cell receptor (beta chain) was identified during a study of regulatory T cells in long-lasting Graves disease. Study observations and caveats: The persistent group shared 2,741 public clonotypes, more than the approximately 970 shared by new patients. Persistent Graves' disease cases displayed lower TCR diversity than newly diagnosed ones.

This clonotype was detected many times. Its antigen is not known. Regarding time point: newly diagnosed GD, antithyroid drugs for less than 3 months. Following extraction of RNA from PBMCs, that RNA was used to make the TCR library. Arm-PCR of CDR3 regions and iRepertoire HTBI primers were the basis on which TCR beta libraries were built. TCRdb recomputed calls from the multiplex PCR reads with MiXCR, one row per CDR3 protein. The sample has hundreds of thousands of distinct CDR3 sequences; around 13% are singletons. These data were also filed under a second study, of T cells in Graves' hyperthyroidism and ophthalmopathy.

Sequenced material: peripheral blood mononuclear cells (PBMCs), taken at new diagnosis, from a patient treated with antithyroid drugs. The receptor was derived from a young woman with Graves disease.

The CDR3 reads CANQGRGKDTQYF. DNA of the CDR3: TGTGCCAATCAGGGGCGAGGTAAAGATACGCAGTATTTT. The chain combines TRBV28 with TRBJ2-3, with D tentatively TRBD1 (6 bases). The CDR3 covers 13 residues. CDR1 and CDR2 from the germline V gene are MDHEN and SYDVKM. Trimming shortened V by 10 bases and J by 5 bases, and 16 bases separated the two germline ends.